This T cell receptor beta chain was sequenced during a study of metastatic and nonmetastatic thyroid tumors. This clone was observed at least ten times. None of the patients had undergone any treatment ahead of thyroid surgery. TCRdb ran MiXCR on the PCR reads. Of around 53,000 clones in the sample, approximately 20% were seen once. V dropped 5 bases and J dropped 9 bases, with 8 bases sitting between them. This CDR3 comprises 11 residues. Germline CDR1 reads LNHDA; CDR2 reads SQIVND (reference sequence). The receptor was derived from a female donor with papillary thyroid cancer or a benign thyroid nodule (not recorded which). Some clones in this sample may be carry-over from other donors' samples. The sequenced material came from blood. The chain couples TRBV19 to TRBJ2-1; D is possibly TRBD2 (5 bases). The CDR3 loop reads CASSWRREQFF. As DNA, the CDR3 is TGTGCCAGTAGTTGGAGGCGTGAGCAGTTCTTC. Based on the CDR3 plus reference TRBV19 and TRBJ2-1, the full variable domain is DGGITQSPKYLFRKEGQNVTLSCEQNLNHDAMYWYRQDPGQGLRLIYYSQIVNDFQKGDIAEGYSVSREKKESFPLTVTSAQKNPTAFYLCASSWRREQFFGPGTRLTVL.